The T cell receptor (beta chain) under discussion was sequenced for a study of T cells after posttransplantation cyclophosphamide. Generated by immunoSEQ multiplex PCR, the TCRdb table keeps only in-frame clones and is missing some. Recorded here are 25,000 to 30,000 clones, with no singletons, and the ten leading clones hold 1.5%. The table lists this clone with many counts. The receptor was isolated from a man aged 50 to 60 in good health, CMV-negative, and a related stem cell transplant donor. The sample was PBMCs.

CDR3 loop: CASSVTSIPYEQYF. The CDR3 DNA reads as TGTGCCAGCAGTGTAACTAGTATTCCCTACGAGCAGTACTTC. J is TRBJ2-7 and V is TRBV27; a weak D match, TRBD2 (5 bases). The CDR3 loop spans 14 amino acids. V was pared by 5 bases and J by 2 bases, with 13 bases between. CDR1 is MNHEY and CDR2 is SMNVEV in the germline V gene (reference sequence).